This T cell receptor (beta chain) was obtained from a study of cytomegalovirus exposure and HLA in healthy donors. The study, taken as a whole, reports: Near-uniform donor sequencing depth was presumed by presence/absence analyses. Among TCR beta chains, those listed as cytomegalovirus-associated numbered about 150.

The CDR3 sequence is 16 residues long. V dropped 3 bases and J dropped 5; count of bases not matched to a gene: 3. The germline V gene encodes CDR1 SGDLS and CDR2 YYNGEE. In regard to this clone: Its antigen is not known.

Primers included in the PCR were 60 Vbeta and 13 Jbeta primers. Sequencing used immunoSEQ multiplex PCR; TCRdb keeps in-frame clones, though not all of them. Here the sample spans about 130,000 clones, roughly 75% being singletons. The receptor's source is a female donor in good health and CMV-seronegative. The chain combines TRBV9 with TRBJ2-2; 14 positions agree with TRBD2. Sequenced: PBMCs. The CDR3 DNA is TGTGCCAGCAGCGCCGGACTAGCGGGAGGTACCGGGGAGCTGTTTTTT. As protein: CASSAGLAGGTGELFF.